A selection of T cell receptor beta chains follows, all from one sample in a study of PD-1 blockade in classical Hodgkin lymphoma. Profiling relied on immunoSEQ multiplex PCR, and the TCRdb table lists in-frame clones only, not all of them. The sample has tens of thousands of clones, under 75% seen once. Specimen: peripheral blood mononuclear cells (PBMCs), collected before the fourth cycle of nivolumab. The source of these receptors is a human donor with classical Hodgkin lymphoma. CDR3s include the opening cysteine and the closing phenylalanine or tryptophan. The order of the fields is J gene, V gene, clone size, D gene, CDR3 protein, CDR3 DNA. D genes are given only for firm matches. Where a row states a size, it is once, few, many or the class of an expanded clone; other rows omit it.

>TRBJ1-2|TRBV27|.|.
CASSIEIDDYGYTF
TGTGCCAGCAGCATCGAAATTGACGACTATGGCTACACCTTC
>TRBJ2-5|TRBV9|.|.
CASSVAGLETQYF
TGTGCCAGCAGCGTAGCGGGCCTAGAGACCCAGTACTTC
>TRBJ1-3|TRBV7-2|.|.
CASSLERRFGGNTIYF
TGTGCCAGCAGCTTAGAGCGGCGGTTCGGTGGAAACACCATATATTTT
>TRBJ1-5|TRBV6-6|.|.
CASQIQGLDQPQHF
TGTGCCAGCCAGATTCAGGGTTTGGATCAGCCCCAGCATTTT
>TRBJ1-5|TRBV5-5|.|TRBD1
CASSPTGASYSNQPQHF
TGTGCCAGCAGCCCTACAGGGGCCTCTTATAGCAATCAGCCCCAGCATTTT
>TRBJ1-1|TRBV25-1|few|.
CASSEYTGTNTEAFF
TGTGCCAGCAGTGAATATACCGGGACGAACACTGAAGCTTTCTTT
>TRBJ2-2|TRBV30|.|.
CAWSAGMNTGELFF
TGTGCCTGGAGTGCGGGAATGAACACCGGGGAGCTGTTTTTT
>TRBJ2-1|TRBV11-2|.|TRBD2
CASSLAGGLRNEQFF
TGTGCCAGCAGCTTAGCGGGGGGTCTACGGAATGAGCAGTTCTTC
>TRBJ2-2|TRBV27|.|.
CASSTTGYTGELFF
TGTGCCAGCAGTACGACAGGATACACCGGGGAGCTGTTTTTT
>TRBJ2-7|TRBV27|.|TRBD1
CASSLYGTVTYEQYF
TGTGCCAGCAGTTTGTACGGGACAGTGACCTACGAGCAGTACTTC
>TRBJ1-5|TRBV27|.|.
CASSWFLGDQPQHF
TGTGCCAGCAGTTGGTTTCTGGGTGATCAGCCCCAGCATTTT
>TRBJ2-1|TRBV4-3|.|TRBD2
CASSQGGGRVDSYNEQFF
TGCGCCAGCAGCCAAGGGGGCGGGAGGGTAGACTCCTACAATGAGCAGTTCTTC
>TRBJ2-4|TRBV2|few|.
CASSEQSTGGIQYF
TGTGCCAGCAGTGAACAGTCCACTGGTGGCATTCAGTACTTC
>TRBJ2-5|TRBV4-3|.|.
CASSQDRRGGETQYF
TGCGCCAGCAGCCAAGATAGGAGGGGAGGAGAGACCCAGTACTTC
>TRBJ2-1|TRBV5-3|.|.
CARSLRRGRKEDNEQFF
TGTGCCAGAAGCTTGAGAAGGGGCCGTAAGGAGGACAATGAGCAGTTCTTC
>TRBJ2-7|TRBV9|.|TRBD1
CASSATGDRDAYF
TGTGCCAGCAGCGCCACTGGGGACAGGGATGCGTACTTC
>TRBJ2-5|TRBV7-2|.|.
CASSLEWGKTQYF
TGTGCCAGCAGCTTAGAGTGGGGAAAGACCCAGTACTTC
>TRBJ2-1|TRBV29-1|.|.
CSVGAVPAYNEQFF
TGCAGCGTTGGGGCGGTGCCCGCCTACAATGAGCAGTTCTTC
>TRBJ1-2|TRBV4-3|.|.
CASSQDRSLGIYYGYTF
TGCGCCAGCAGCCAAGATAGATCCCTGGGGATTTACTATGGCTACACCTTC
>TRBJ2-4|TRBV5-4|.|TRBD2
CASTSGGGVNIQYF
TGTGCCAGCACCTCGGGCGGGGGGGTGAACATTCAGTACTTC
>TRBJ2-3|TRBV28|few|.
CASSPQTTSATDTQYF
TGTGCCAGCAGTCCGCAGACTACGAGTGCCACAGATACGCAGTATTTT
>TRBJ2-1|TRBV7-3|.|TRBD2
CASSFTSGKAYNEQFF
TGTGCCAGCAGCTTTACTAGCGGGAAGGCCTACAATGAGCAGTTCTTC
>TRBJ1-2|TRBV19|.|.
CASSIRGDRFYGYTF
TGTGCCAGTAGTATTCGGGGTGACAGATTCTATGGCTACACCTTC
>TRBJ2-3|TRBV25-1|.|TRBD2
CASSDGTSGSNTDTQYF
TGTGCCAGCAGTGACGGGACTAGCGGGAGCAACACAGATACGCAGTATTTT
>TRBJ2-3|TRBV28|.|TRBD1
CASSSGTGGTDTQYF
TGTGCCAGCAGCTCCGGGACAGGGGGCACAGATACGCAGTATTTT
>TRBJ2-5|TRBV4-3|.|.
CASSQVGGAQETQYF
TGCGCCAGCAGCCAAGTAGGGGGGGCCCAAGAGACCCAGTACTTC
>TRBJ1-1|TRBV28|.|.
CASSLLTGRRTEAFF
TGTGCCAGCAGTTTATTAACAGGGCGGAGGACTGAAGCTTTCTTT
>TRBJ1-2|TRBV6-6|.|.
CASSYGEGVYGYTF
TGTGCCAGCAGTTACGGGGAAGGGGTCTATGGCTACACCTTC
>TRBJ2-3|TRBV2|.|TRBD2
CASSPGGRASSTDTQYF
TGTGCCAGCAGCCCTGGCGGGAGGGCCTCTAGCACAGATACGCAGTATTTT
>TRBJ1-1|TRBV5-6|.|.
CASSPTVVGVNTEAFF
TGTGCCAGCAGCCCCACCGTGGTGGGGGTGAACACTGAAGCTTTCTTT
>TRBJ2-2|TRBV4-3|.|TRBD2
CASSQDPLAGTGELFF
TGCGCCAGCAGCCAAGATCCTTTAGCGGGCACCGGGGAGCTGTTTTTT
>TRBJ1-5|TRBV7-9|.|TRBD1
CASSSTGGSGVGVRQPQHF
TGTGCCAGCAGCTCCACAGGGGGCTCAGGGGTAGGGGTGCGTCAGCCCCAGCATTTT
>TRBJ1-1|TRBV21-1|.|.
CASSRMSDIRENTEAFF
TGTGCCAGCAGCAGAATGTCGGACATCCGCGAGAACACTGAAGCTTTCTTT
>TRBJ1-4|TRBV4-3|few|.
CASSPSLLPEKLFF
TGCGCCAGCAGCCCTTCCTTGCTGCCCGAAAAACTGTTTTTT
>TRBJ1-3|TRBV29-1|.|.
CSVELGSAGNTIYF
TGCAGCGTTGAATTGGGGTCTGCTGGAAACACCATATATTTT